The 29 T cell receptor beta chains below were found in one sample sequenced in a study of early T cells in non-severe SARS-CoV-2 infection. TCRdb called the 5' RACE reads again in MiXCR, with one record for every CDR3 protein. The sample lists under 85,000 distinct CDR3 sequences, around 14% occurring once. Sequenced sample: whole blood. The receptors derive from an adult who was a healthcare worker with PCR-confirmed SARS-CoV-2 infection or an uninfected control (not recorded which).

This clonotype occurred a few times. The chain uses TRBV7-8 and TRBJ1-5; TRBD1 matches 9 bases. Trimming at V came to 5 bases and at J to 2 bases, leaving 4 bases not matched to a gene. The CDR3 runs 15 residues. In germline, CDR1 is SGHVS, CDR2 FQNEAQ. This CDR3 is CASSPGQGRNQPQHF. In nucleotides, the CDR3 is TGTGCCAGCAGCCCGGGACAGGGTCGCAATCAGCCCCAGCATTTT.

This clonotype was seen many times. This chain connects TRBV6-5 to TRBJ1-1; TRBD1 might be the D (6 bases). The germline gives CDR1 MNHEY, CDR2 SVGAGI. Trimming cost V 2 bases and J 1 base, with 11 bases left between them. CDR3 length: 15 residues. The CDR3 sequence is CASSYEGGRNTEAFF. The CDR3 bases are TGTGCCAGCAGTTACGAGGGGGGGAGGAACACTGAAGCTTTCTTT.

This clonotype turned up a few times. This chain links TRBV5-5 with TRBJ2-2, with D perhaps TRBD1 (6 bases). V was clipped by 1 base and J by 7 bases, with 14 bases between them. Germline V gene sequence: CDR1 SGHKS, CDR2 YYEKEE (reference sequence). This CDR3 is 15 amino acids long. CDR3 sequence (DNA): TGTGCCAGCAGCTTGAGGGGGTTGGCGAACGGGGAGCTGTTTTTT. Its translation: CASSLRGLANGELFF.

This clonotype was recorded a few times. The rearrangement joins TRBV12-3 or TRBV12-4 to TRBJ2-7; TRBD2 agrees at 8 bases. The CDR3 runs 14 residues. Losses at the gene ends were 5 bases for V and 1 base for J; bases not matched to a gene: 4. The CDR3 spells CASSQAGASYEQYF. The CDR3 DNA reads TGTGCCAGCAGTCAAGCGGGAGCTTCCTACGAGCAGTACTTC.

This clonotype was recorded many times. The rearrangement joins TRBV7-9 to TRBJ1-2, with D unclear. The CDR3 consists of 17 residues. CDR1 SEHNR and CDR2 FQNEAQ come from the germline V gene (reference sequence). The V gene lost 6 bases and the J gene lost 6 bases, with 26 bases spanning the gap. The CDR3 region has the DNA TGTGCCAGCAGTAGTAGTATCCCCCGACCGAAAGGCGATGGCTACACCTTC. It encodes CASSSSIPRPKGDGYTF.

Only a few counts were recorded for this clonotype. The rearrangement joins TRBV4-3 to TRBJ2-3; D gene uncertain. In germline, CDR1 is LGHNA, CDR2 YSLEER. The V end lost 0 bases, the J end lost 6 bases, and 4 bases lay between the germline ends. This CDR3 spans 12 amino acids. The CDR3 DNA sequence: TGCGCCAGCAGCCAAGACGGGGATACGCAGTATTTT. The encoded protein is CASSQDGDTQYF.

This clonotype appeared a few times. The rearrangement uses TRBV20-1 and TRBJ1-2; the D gene is possibly TRBD1 (5 bases). CDR3 length equals 13 residues. Germline V gives CDR1 DFQATT, CDR2 SNEGSKA (reference sequence). The V end was cut by 6 bases, the J end by 6 bases, with 17 bases between. CDR3 amino acids: CSALVGGSDGYTF. The CDR3 nucleotides read TGCAGTGCCCTAGTGGGGGGGAGTGATGGCTACACCTTC.

Concerning this clonotype itself: One end of the junction fails to match germline, which may point to a read error. V gene TRBV12-3 or TRBV12-4 combines with J gene TRBJ2-1; TRBD2 is a possible D gene (6 bases). CDR3 size: 12 residues. The CDR3 loop reads CASSLDGGQYGF. CDR3 in DNA: TGTGCCAGCAGTTTAGACGGAGGGCAGTACGGATTC.

This clonotype was counted a few times. The chain uses TRBV7-2 and TRBJ2-1, with 8 bases lining up with TRBD2. The germline CDR1 and CDR2 sequences are SGHTA and FQGNSA. This CDR3 is built from 16 residues. V trimming: 0 bases; J trimming: 6 bases; junction bases outside the gene matches: 7. CDR3: CASSLAGPGGRNEQFF. The CDR3 DNA reads TGTGCCAGCAGCTTAGCGGGCCCGGGGGGGCGCAATGAGCAGTTCTTC.

This clonotype has just a few counts. The V gene is TRBV7-2, the J gene TRBJ2-5; TRBD1 agrees at 7 bases. Germline CDR1 is SGHTA and CDR2 is FQGNSA. The CDR3 sequence is 14 residues long. V was pared by 3 bases and J by 2 bases, with 3 bases of the junction left unmatched. CDR3 loop: CASSFDRVQETQYF. In DNA form, the CDR3 reads TGTGCCAGCAGCTTTGACAGGGTGCAAGAGACCCAGTACTTC.

This clonotype was recorded at least ten times. V is TRBV28 and J is TRBJ1-2; D uncertain. CDR1 and CDR2 (germline): MDHEN, SYDVKM. The CDR3 runs 14 residues. Trimming shortened V by 5 bases and J by 3 bases, and 13 bases separated the two germline ends. The CDR3 DNA reads as TGTGCCAGCAGTCCAGGTCGGAGGGACTATGGCTACACCTTC. The encoded protein is CASSPGRRDYGYTF.

This rearrangement joins TRBV18 to TRBJ2-4; tentatively, D is TRBD2 (5 bases). V lost 1 base and J 7 bases, leaving 5 bases between the germline ends. The CDR3 runs to 12 residues. CDR1 is KGHSH, CDR2 LQKENI, per germline. CDR3 sequence reads: CASSPRGNIQYF. The CDR3 bases are TGTGCCAGCTCACCACGCGGGAACATTCAGTACTTC. Based on the CDR3 plus reference TRBV18 and TRBJ2-4, the full variable domain is NAGVMQNPRHLVRRRGQEARLRCSPMKGHSHVYWYRQLPEEGLKFMVYLQKENIIDESGMPKERFSAEFPKEGPSILRIQQVVRGDSAAYFCASSPRGNIQYFGAGTRLSVL.

V gene TRBV10-2 combines with J gene TRBJ1-6; TRBD1 is a possible D gene (5 bases). The germline V gene encodes CDR1 WSHSY and CDR2 SAAADI. This CDR3 has 14 amino acids. V was clipped by 8 bases and J by 0 bases, with 8 bases between them. CDR3 loop: CASVGGSYNSPLHF. CDR3 sequence (DNA): TGCGCCAGCGTCGGGGGCTCCTATAATTCACCCCTCCACTTT.

The chain employs TRBV6-2 or TRBV6-3 and TRBJ1-5, with D uncertain. The V gene lost 7 bases and the J gene lost 3 bases, with 7 bases spanning the gap. Germline values: CDR1 MNHEY, CDR2 SVGEGT. The CDR3 consists of 12 residues. The CDR3 DNA follows: TGTGCCAGCACACAGTTCAATCAGCCCCAGCATTTT. Translated, it gives CASTQFNQPQHF.

The chain carries TRBV9 and TRBJ1-2, with D unclear. The CDR3 contains 15 residues. Trimming left V 3 bases short and J 1 base short, with 13 bases between. Germline V gene lookup returns CDR1 SGDLS and CDR2 YYNGEE. The CDR3 bases are TGTGCCAGCAGCGCCCTCGGGCACCTTAACTATGGCTACACCTTC. This codes for CASSALGHLNYGYTF.

This clonotype showed up just a few times. The chain uses TRBV6-5 and TRBJ1-2; D gene unclear. Germline assignment: CDR1 MNHEY and CDR2 SVGAGI. This CDR3 spans 16 amino acids. Trimming cost V 6 bases and J 0 bases, with 17 bases left between them. This CDR3 is CASSPVSGSANYGYTF. CDR3 DNA: TGTGCCAGCAGCCCAGTCTCCGGGTCGGCTAACTATGGCTACACCTTC.

This clonotype was counted only a few times. This chain connects TRBV5-1 to TRBJ1-1; 7 nucleotides agree with TRBD1. Germline V gene data show CDR1 as SGHRS and CDR2 as YFSETQ. The trim removed 4 bases at V and 11 bases at J, leaving 8 bases unmatched. The CDR3 is made up of 12 amino acids. The CDR3 protein is CASSVAGTDAFF. DNA of the CDR3: TGCGCCAGCAGCGTTGCCGGGACAGACGCTTTCTTT.

This sequence joins TRBV29-1 and TRBJ2-1; D might be TRBD2 (6 bases). V gave up 5 bases and J gave up 5 bases, with 10 bases separating them. The CDR3 is 12 residues long. Germline CDR1 is SQVTM and CDR2 is ANQGSEA. In DNA, the CDR3 is TGCAGCGTTTTTCTAGCGAACAATGAGCAGTTCTTC. Protein: CSVFLANNEQFF.

The sample holds a few counts of this clonotype. The chain is built from TRBV20-1 and TRBJ1-6; a weak D match, TRBD1 (6 bases). Between the trimmed V and J ends, which lost 6 bases and 9 bases, there was a span of 21 bases. CDR1 is DFQATT, CDR2 SNEGSKA, per germline (reference sequence). The length of the CDR3 is 15 residues. The CDR3 loop is CSARPEDREGSPLHF. Written as DNA, the CDR3 is TGCAGTGCGCGCCCCGAGGACAGAGAGGGTTCACCCCTCCACTTT.

This rearrangement joins TRBV3-1 to TRBJ2-3; 13 bases agree with TRBD2. V dropped 6 bases and J dropped 5; count of bases not matched to a gene: 5. Per the germline V gene, CDR1 is LGHDT and CDR2 is YNNKEL (reference sequence). The CDR3 totals 15 residues. CDR3 in amino acids: CASRPRTSGGDTQYF. The CDR3 DNA reads as TGTGCCAGCAGACCACGGACTAGCGGGGGAGATACGCAGTATTTT.

By sample fraction, this clonotype is medium-sized (0.01 to 0.1%). The rearrangement links TRBV20-1 to TRBJ1-5; D call uncertain. The germline V gene encodes CDR1 DFQATT and CDR2 SNEGSKA (reference sequence). This CDR3 spans 14 amino acids. The V end lost 6 bases, the J end lost 7 bases, and 19 bases lay between the germline ends. The CDR3 loop reads CSAQPGREHQPQHF. CDR3 nucleotides: TGCAGTGCCCAGCCCGGGAGGGAGCACCAGCCCCAGCATTTT.

V usage is TRBV12-3 or TRBV12-4 and J usage is TRBJ2-6; D uncertain. The CDR3 totals 15 residues. V lost 5 bases, J lost 3 bases, and 11 bases lay in between. This CDR3 reads CASSPTGFGANVLTF. In DNA form, the CDR3 reads TGTGCCAGCAGTCCGACTGGGTTTGGGGCCAACGTCCTGACTTTC.

This clonotype was found a few times. The chain recombines TRBV6-5 with TRBJ2-7; 7 positions agree with TRBD1. The CDR3 loop spans 14 amino acids. The V segment lost 6 bases and the J segment 1 base; nucleotides outside the gene matches: 6. Germline V CDR1 and CDR2: MNHEY, SVGAGI. The chain's CDR3 is CASSTGTASYEQYF. CDR3 nucleotides: TGTGCCAGCAGCACCGGGACAGCATCCTACGAGCAGTACTTC.

The chain carries TRBV7-8 and TRBJ1-1; the match to TRBD1 covers 10 bases. Germline values: CDR1 SGHVS, CDR2 FQNEAQ. CDR3 length equals 18 residues. The V gene end was trimmed by 10 bases and the J gene end by 1 base; junction bases not matched to a gene: 18. The DNA of the CDR3 is TGTGCCACCAGGCATCCGGGCCGGGACAGGGGTCGGAACACTGAAGCTTTCTTT. It encodes CATRHPGRDRGRNTEAFF.

This sequence joins TRBV5-6 and TRBJ2-3, with 14 bases lining up with TRBD2. This CDR3 is 16 amino acids long. The trim removed 4 bases at V and 5 bases at J, leaving 6 bases unmatched. The V gene's germline CDR1 is SGHDT and CDR2 YYEEEE. Here the CDR3 reads CASSRGLAGVEDTQYF. The CDR3, as DNA: TGTGCCAGCAGCCGGGGACTAGCGGGGGTGGAAGATACGCAGTATTTT.

The chain employs TRBV10-2 and TRBJ1-6, with no clear D. Deletions cut 5 bases from V and 0 bases from J, with 8 bases between. This CDR3 spans 15 amino acids. Germline CDR1 WSHSY, CDR2 SAAADI. CDR3 residues: CASSSDSSYNSPLHF. In nucleotides, the CDR3 is TGCGCCAGCAGTTCCGATAGCTCCTATAATTCACCCCTCCACTTT.

The chain's CDR3 is CASSGRDRGATDTQYF. For the CDR3, the DNA is TGTGCCAGCAGTGGCCGGGACAGGGGCGCCACAGATACGCAGTATTTT. V is TRBV2 and J is TRBJ2-3, with TRBD1 matching 10 bases. Germline trimming cut 4 bases from V and 2 bases from J; bases unmatched to any gene: 6. The CDR3 length is 16 residues. CDR1 and CDR2 (germline): SNHLY, FYNNEI. The entire variable domain, with the rest obtained from reference TRBV2 and TRBJ2-3, is as follows: EPEVTQTPSHQVTQMGQEVILRCVPISNHLYFYWYRQILGQKVEFLVSFYNNEISEKSEIFDDQFSVERPDGSNFTLKIRSTKLEDSAMYFCASSGRDRGATDTQYFGPGTRLTVL.

This clonotype was detected only a few times. The chain uses TRBV7-2 and TRBJ1-3; TRBD1 agrees at 8 bases. The CDR3 length is 18 residues. J was trimmed by 0 bases and V by 5 bases; bases with no gene match: 12. Germline-derived CDR1 and CDR2 are SGHTA and FQGNSA. The CDR3 coding sequence is TGTGCCAGCAGCCCATCTCGGACAGGGTATGGCTCTGGAAACACCATATATTTT. It codes for CASSPSRTGYGSGNTIYF.

Only a few counts were recorded for this clonotype. The chain couples TRBV20-1 to TRBJ2-1; D not certain. Looked up from germline, CDR1 is DFQATT and CDR2 is SNEGSKA (reference sequence). Trimming removed 2 bases at V and 4 bases at J, with 12 bases between. This CDR3 spans 14 amino acids. CDR3 in DNA: TGCAGTGCTAGATTCTCGGACCATTACAATGAGCAGTTCTTC. It is translated as CSARFSDHYNEQFF.